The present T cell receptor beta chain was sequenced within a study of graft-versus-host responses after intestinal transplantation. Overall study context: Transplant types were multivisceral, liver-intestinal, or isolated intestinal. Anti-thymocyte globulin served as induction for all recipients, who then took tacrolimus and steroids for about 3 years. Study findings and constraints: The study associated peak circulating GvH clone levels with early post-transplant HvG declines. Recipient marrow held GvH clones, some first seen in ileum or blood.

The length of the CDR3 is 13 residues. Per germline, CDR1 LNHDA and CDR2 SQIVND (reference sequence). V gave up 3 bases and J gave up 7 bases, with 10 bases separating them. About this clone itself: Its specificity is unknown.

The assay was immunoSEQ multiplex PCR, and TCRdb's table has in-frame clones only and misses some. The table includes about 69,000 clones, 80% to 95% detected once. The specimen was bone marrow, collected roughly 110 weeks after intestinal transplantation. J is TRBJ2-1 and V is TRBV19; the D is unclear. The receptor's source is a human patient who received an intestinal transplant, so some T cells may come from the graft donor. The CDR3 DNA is TGTGCCAGTAGTATGACCGGGTTGAATGAGCAGTTCTTC. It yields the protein CASSMTGLNEQFF.